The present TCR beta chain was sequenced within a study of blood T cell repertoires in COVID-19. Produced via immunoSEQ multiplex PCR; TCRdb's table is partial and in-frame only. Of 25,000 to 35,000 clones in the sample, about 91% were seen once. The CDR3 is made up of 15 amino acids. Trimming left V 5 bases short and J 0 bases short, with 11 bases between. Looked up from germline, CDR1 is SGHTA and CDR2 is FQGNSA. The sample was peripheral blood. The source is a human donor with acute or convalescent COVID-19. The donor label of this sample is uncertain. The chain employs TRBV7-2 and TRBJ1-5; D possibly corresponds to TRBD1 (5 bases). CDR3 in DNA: TGTGCCAGCAGCCGTAGACAGAGTAGCAATCAGCCCCAGCATTTT. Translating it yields CASSRRQSSNQPQHF.